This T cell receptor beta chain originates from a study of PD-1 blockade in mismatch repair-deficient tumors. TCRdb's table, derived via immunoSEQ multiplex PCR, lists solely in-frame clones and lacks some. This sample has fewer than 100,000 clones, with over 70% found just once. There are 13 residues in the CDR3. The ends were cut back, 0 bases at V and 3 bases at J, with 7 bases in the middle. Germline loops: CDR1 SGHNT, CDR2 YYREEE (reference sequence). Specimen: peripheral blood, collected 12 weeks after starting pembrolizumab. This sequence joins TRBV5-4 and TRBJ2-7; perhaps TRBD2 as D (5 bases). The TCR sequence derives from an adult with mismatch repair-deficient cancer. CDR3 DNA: TGTGCCAGCAGCTTGGGGGAGATCTACGAGCAGTACTTC. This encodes CASSLGEIYEQYF.